The 2 T cell receptor beta chains below come from one sample, sequenced in a study of control samples from healthy donors and cancer patients. Using immunoSEQ multiplex PCR, the repertoire was profiled, and TCRdb retains in-frame clones only, with some absent. The table includes about 150,000 clones, just under 95% detected once. The sequenced sample consisted of blood. These receptors came from a man between 40 and 49 years old in good health.

The J gene is TRBJ1-4, the V gene TRBV5-1, with no clear D. The CDR3 is 14 amino acids. Germline values: CDR1 SGHRS, CDR2 YFSETQ. V was shortened by 2 bases and J by 0 bases, with 5 bases between the two germline ends. CDR3 nucleotides: TGCGCCAGCAGCTTACGGGCAACTAATGAAAAACTGTTTTTT. It is translated as CASSLRATNEKLFF. Supplemented by reference TRBV5-1 and TRBJ1-4, the full variable domain reads KAGVTQTPRYLIKTRGQQVTLSCSPISGHRSVSWYQQTPGQGLQFLFEYFSETQRNKGNFPGRFSGRQFSNSRSEMNVSTLELGDSALYLCASSLRATNEKLFFGSGTQLSVL.

The chain joins TRBV28 to TRBJ2-2; the D call may be TRBD1 or TRBD2 (5 bases each). The CDR3 extends over 16 amino acids. Germline V gives CDR1 MDHEN, CDR2 SYDVKM. The ends were cut back, 4 bases at V and 7 bases at J, with 19 bases in the middle. The CDR3 region is CASSWTGQGVIGELFF. In DNA form, the CDR3 reads TGTGCCAGCAGTTGGACGGGGCAGGGAGTAATCGGGGAGCTGTTTTTT.